The sequence of this T cell receptor (beta chain) was determined in a study of CD8+CD57+ T cells in acquired aplastic anemia. Study information: Sorted CD4+ and CD8+ cells yielded DNA averaging approximately 3 ug. The study obtained about 11 million reads on average for CD4+ cells from healthy donors.

Genomic DNA acted as the template from which TCR beta VDJ combination and CDR3 sequence profiling were carried out. TCRdb ran MiXCR on the reads and lists one entry per CDR3 protein. The sample contains approximately 170,000 distinct CDR3 sequences, around 50% of which appear only once. V trimming: 6 bases; J trimming: 6 bases; junction bases outside the gene matches: 8. This CDR3 is 15 amino acids long. Germline V gives CDR1 MNHEY, CDR2 SVGAGI. As regards this clonotype: Its specificity is not known.

Study-wide results and limits: Patients and controls had in common 25 to 30 CD8+ CDR3 sequences. A significant difference in CD8+ Simpson's diversity between patients and controls was not found.

This TCR was recovered from a human donor in good health, serving as a control. The V and J genes are TRBV6-5 and TRBJ1-5; TRBD1 aligns across 10 bases. Sequences were obtained from sorted CD4+, CD8+, or CD8+CD57+ T cells (not recorded which) from PBMCs. This CDR3 is CASSETGTGVQPQHF. The CDR3 nucleotides read TGTGCCAGCAGCGAAACCGGGACAGGGGTTCAGCCCCAGCATTTT.